The 8 T cell receptor beta chains given below trace back to one sample, sequenced in a study of blood T cell repertoires in COVID-19. Here immunoSEQ multiplex PCR was the method, and the copy in TCRdb shows in-frame clones only, minus some. The sample consists of 150,000 to 200,000 clones, around 83% of them appearing once. Sequenced sample: peripheral blood. The source is a man between 18 and 35 years old with acute or convalescent COVID-19.

This chain connects TRBV2 to TRBJ2-2, with TRBD1 matching 8 bases. From germline, CDR1 is SNHLY and CDR2 FYNNEI. The CDR3 totals 17 residues. The J segment lost 7 bases and the V segment lost 5 bases, leaving 15 bases of the junction unmatched. CDR3 amino acids: CASSPLGTGRGSGELFF. CDR3 nucleotide sequence: TGTGCCAGCAGTCCCCTGGGGACAGGTCGGGGAAGCGGGGAGCTGTTTTTT.

This rearrangement joins TRBV30 to TRBJ2-1, with 7 bases that match TRBD1. V was clipped by 5 bases and J by 9 bases; unmatched bases: 4. Germline-derived CDR1 and CDR2 are GTSNPN and SVGIG (reference sequence). The CDR3 contains 11 residues. This CDR3 reads CAWDTGAEQFF. As DNA, the CDR3 is TGTGCCTGGGACACAGGGGCTGAGCAGTTCTTC.

V gene TRBV7-2 combines with J gene TRBJ2-7; 10 nucleotides agree with TRBD2. Germline-derived CDR1 and CDR2 are SGHTA and FQGNSA. The CDR3 covers 16 residues. With V trimmed by 2 bases and J by 4 bases, 8 bases remained unmatched. The CDR3: CASSLLGSGGFYEQYF. Here the CDR3 DNA reads TGTGCCAGCAGCTTATTGGGTAGCGGGGGGTTTTACGAGCAGTACTTC.

The chain uses TRBV7-2 and TRBJ1-2, with D possibly TRBD1 on 5 matching bases. The V end lost 5 bases, the J end lost 0 bases, and 13 bases lay between the germline ends. The germline gives CDR1 SGHTA, CDR2 FQGNSA. The CDR3 has 15 residues. This CDR3 reads CASSVDRQPNYGYTF. CDR3 DNA sequence: TGTGCCAGCAGCGTCGACAGACAACCTAACTATGGCTACACCTTC. The full variable domain, in which reference TRBV7-2 and TRBJ1-2 provide the parts outside the CDR3, is GAGVSQSPSNKVTEKGKDVELRCDPISGHTALYWYRQSLGQGLEFLIYFQGNSAPDKSGLPSDRFSAERTGGSVSTLTIQRTQQEDSAVYLCASSVDRQPNYGYTFGSGTRLTVV.

V usage is TRBV18 and J usage is TRBJ2-1, with 12 bases aligning to TRBD2. This CDR3 spans 15 amino acids. The V gene end was trimmed by 4 bases and the J gene end by 5 bases; junction bases not matched to a gene: 3. Germline values: CDR1 KGHSH, CDR2 LQKENI. The CDR3 is CASSQTSGGNNEQFF. The CDR3, as DNA: TGTGCCAGCTCACAGACTAGCGGGGGAAACAATGAGCAGTTCTTC.

The genes are TRBV5-6 and TRBJ1-4; 7 nucleotides match TRBD1. The CDR3 covers 17 residues. J gave up 0 bases and V 0 bases, and 5 bases lay outside the gene matches. In germline, CDR1 is SGHDT, CDR2 YYEEEE. CDR3: CASSLAYRGATNEKLFF. The CDR3 DNA follows: TGTGCCAGCAGCTTGGCGTACAGGGGCGCAACTAATGAAAAACTGTTTTTT. The whole variable domain, remainder taken from reference TRBV5-6 and TRBJ1-4, is DAGVTQSPTHLIKTRGQQVTLRCSPKSGHDTVSWYQQALGQGPQFIFQYYEEEERQRGNFPDRFSGHQFPNYSSELNVNALLLGDSALYLCASSLAYRGATNEKLFFGSGTQLSVL.

This chain connects TRBV29-1 to TRBJ2-6; 8 bases align to TRBD1. V dropped 6 bases and J dropped 2; count of bases not matched to a gene: 9. Per germline, CDR1 SQVTM and CDR2 ANQGSEA. The CDR3 extends over 16 amino acids. The CDR3, as DNA: TGCAGCGTCTCAGGGCTACAGGGGGCTGGGGCCAACGTCCTGACTTTC. This codes for CSVSGLQGAGANVLTF.

The J gene is TRBJ1-4, the V gene TRBV5-8; D is perhaps TRBD1 (5 bases). In germline, CDR1 is SGHTS, CDR2 YDEGEE. The CDR3 is 17 residues long. V dropped 0 bases and J dropped 0 bases, with 12 bases sitting between them. This CDR3 reads CASSLEQGKATNEKLFF. The CDR3 nucleotides are TGTGCCAGCAGCTTGGAGCAGGGTAAAGCAACTAATGAAAAACTGTTTTTT.